This T cell receptor (beta chain) was profiled in a study of blood T cell repertoires in COVID-19. Overall study context: There were acute and convalescent COVID-19 samples, and they came from the United States, Italy and Spain. T cells, B-cell-depleted T cells, or PBMCs provided the cDNA or gDNA that served as material.

In the original analysis: Scientists estimated how many nucleated cells there were by amplifying reference gene primers. Clones were read by immunoSEQ multiplex PCR, and TCRdb kept only the in-frame ones, dropping some. From that table come the V and J calls and clone size; the DNA was used to work out D and trimming. This sample has about 180,000 clones; approximately 83% occur once, and the top ten carry less than 3.5%. There are 16 residues in the CDR3. Germline V CDR1 and CDR2: LGHNA, YNFKEQ. Between the trimmed V and J ends, which lost 1 base and 6 bases, there was a span of 18 bases. Sequencing was performed on peripheral blood. This receptor was obtained from a woman aged 60 to 75 with acute or convalescent COVID-19. The chain recombines TRBV4-2 with TRBJ1-2, with a weak D call TRBD1 (5 bases). The CDR3: CASSQANRRENDGYTF. CDR3 coding DNA: TGTGCCAGCAGCCAAGCCAATCGCAGGGAAAACGATGGCTACACCTTC.